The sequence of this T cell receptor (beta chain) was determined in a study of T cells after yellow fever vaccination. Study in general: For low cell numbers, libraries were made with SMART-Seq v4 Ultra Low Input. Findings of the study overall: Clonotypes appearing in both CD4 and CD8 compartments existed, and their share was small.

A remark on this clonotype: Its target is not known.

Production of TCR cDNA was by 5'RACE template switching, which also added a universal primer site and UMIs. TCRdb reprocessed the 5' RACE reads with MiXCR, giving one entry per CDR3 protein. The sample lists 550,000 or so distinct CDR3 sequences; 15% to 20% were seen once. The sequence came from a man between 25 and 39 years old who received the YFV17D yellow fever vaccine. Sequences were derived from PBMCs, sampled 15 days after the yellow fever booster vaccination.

The CDR3 loop reads CASSQVFQSYEQYF. Written as DNA, the CDR3 is TGTGCCAGCAGCCAGGTCTTCCAATCCTACGAGCAGTACTTC. The chain couples TRBV6-2 or TRBV6-3 to TRBJ2-7; D unresolved. This CDR3 has 14 amino acids. The germline V gene encodes CDR1 MNHEY and CDR2 SVGEGT. V was cut by 6 bases and J by 1 base, with 13 bases left in between.